Below, one TCR beta chain is given with its context. No antigen is known for it. The sample originates from a study of cytomegalovirus exposure and HLA in healthy donors. Study background: The platform used for the 100 to 150 validation repertoires matched that of the approximately 670 first-cohort repertoires, a later analysis reported.

Germline values: CDR1 SNHLY, CDR2 FYNNEI. This CDR3 has 13 residues. V dropped 7 bases and J dropped 0 bases, with 9 bases sitting between them. Libraries were prepared by immunoSEQ multiplex PCR; TCRdb keeps only in-frame clonotypes and omits some of them. The repertoire holds about 240,000 clones, with 70% to 90% as singletons. These donors were members of the roughly 120-subject validation cohort, a group separate from the approximately 700-subject first cohort. Study-wide results and limits: Many donors carried some public TCRs, although rarity characterized most TCR sequences. The authors enumerated over 150 TCR beta chains as linked to cytomegalovirus.

This chain connects TRBV2 to TRBJ1-1; D is ambiguous. The sequence was collected from a woman between 25 and 40 years old in good health and CMV-seropositive. What was sequenced was PBMCs. The CDR3 nucleotides are TGTGCCAGCACCCCAGAAATGAACACTGAAGCTTTCTTT. Encoded protein: CASTPEMNTEAFF. Using reference TRBV2 and TRBJ1-1 for the parts outside the CDR3, the full variable domain is EPEVTQTPSHQVTQMGQEVILRCVPISNHLYFYWYRQILGQKVEFLVSFYNNEISEKSEIFDDQFSVERPDGSNFTLKIRSTKLEDSAMYFCASTPEMNTEAFFGQGTRLTVV.